These 14 T cell receptor beta chains originate from one sample sequenced in a study of vaccination and CD4 T cells after COVID-19. Indicated treatment: approximately 9-day PBMC culture with coronavirus spike peptide pools or control peptides (ViraFEST assay). Antigen specificity for these receptors is unknown. Oncomine TCR Beta short-read sequencing was applied to DNA from cultured CD4+ T cells. TCRdb fed the PCR reads into MiXCR, producing one record per CDR3 protein. The table lists about 9,000 distinct CDR3 sequences, less than 55% of them singletons, with 20% in the top ten. The material sequenced was CD4+ T cells from blood, cultured in vitro. These TCRs come from a human donor who had recovered from COVID-19.

V gene TRBV25-1 combines with J gene TRBJ2-5; D gene unclear. CDR1 and CDR2 from the germline V gene are MGHDK and SYGVNS. V shed 4 bases and J shed 2 bases, with 11 bases lying between them. This CDR3 has 14 amino acids. In DNA form, the CDR3 reads TGTGCCAGCAGTGGCCATGACTTGCAAGAGACCCAGTACTTC. It translates to CASSGHDLQETQYF.

Within the sample, this clonotype is large. This chain links TRBV6-4 with TRBJ2-3; a weak D match, TRBD1 (6 bases). Germline CDR1 MRHNA, CDR2 SNTAGT. CDR3 length: 15 amino acids. V dropped 5 bases and J dropped 2 bases, with 14 bases sitting between them. The CDR3 DNA sequence: TGTGCCAGCAGTAGCGAAGGGGGTGACACAGATACGCAGTATTTT. Translating gives CASSSEGGDTDTQYF.

This clonotype was observed a single time. V and J are TRBV7-3 and TRBJ1-1, with TRBD1 identical over 8 bases. Germline assignment: CDR1 SGHTA and CDR2 FQGTGA. The CDR3 is made up of 16 amino acids. CDR3 in DNA: TGTGCTAATAGAGACAGGGGTTATCAGATGAACACTGAAGCTTTCTTT. As protein: CANRDRGYQMNTEAFF.

V and J are TRBV27 and TRBJ2-5, with TRBD1 matching 9 bases. The trim removed 2 bases at V and 1 base at J, leaving 2 bases unmatched. Germline V gene sequence: CDR1 MNHEY, CDR2 SMNVEV (reference sequence). The CDR3 is 15 residues long. DNA for the CDR3: TGTGCCAGCAGTTTAGGGACAGGGCCCCAAGAGACCCAGTACTTC. Translating gives CASSLGTGPQETQYF.

This clonotype was seen a handful of times. The J gene is TRBJ1-5, the V gene TRBV19; D may be TRBD1 (6 bases). CDR3 length: 15 residues. CDR1 and CDR2 (germline): LNHDA, SQIVND (reference sequence). V was pared by 5 bases and J by 4 bases, with 15 bases between. The chain's CDR3 is CASSLTTQGNQPQHF. CDR3 sequence (DNA): TGTGCCAGTAGTCTAACGACCCAGGGGAATCAGCCCCAGCATTTT.

The chain is built from TRBV7-2 and TRBJ1-6; 7 positions agree with TRBD1. The CDR3 contains 15 residues. Per germline, CDR1 SGHTA and CDR2 FQGNSA. Germline trimming cut 5 bases from V and 14 bases from J; bases unmatched to any gene: 15. For the CDR3, the DNA is TGTGCCAGCAGCAGCTCCGGGACAGCCGGTGCAACCCTCCACTTT. Translated, it gives CASSSSGTAGATLHF.

The chain carries TRBV11-2 and TRBJ2-7; 10 positions match TRBD1. The CDR3 has 13 residues. With 6 bases clipped from V and 4 bases from J, the junction kept 3 bases outside the gene matches. Per the germline V gene, CDR1 is SGHAT and CDR2 is FQNNGV. CDR3 residues: CASSEDRGYEQYF. For the CDR3, the DNA is TGTGCCAGCAGTGAGGACAGGGGGTACGAGCAGTACTTC.

A few counts support this clonotype. The chain joins TRBV6-1 to TRBJ1-2; 8 bases fit TRBD1. V lost 2 bases and J lost 8; bases outside the gene matches: 4. CDR1 MNHNS and CDR2 SASEGT come from the germline V gene. The length of the CDR3 is 13 residues. CDR3 nucleotide sequence: TGTGCCAGCAGTGAATGGGGGGACAGGGGCTACACCTTC. This sequence encodes CASSEWGDRGYTF.

A few counts support this clonotype. The gene calls are TRBV24-1 and TRBJ1-2; D is perhaps TRBD1 (5 bases). The CDR3 covers 16 residues. Trimming stripped 4 bases from V and 0 bases from J, with 14 bases between. The germline V gene has CDR1 KGHDR and CDR2 SFDVKD. The CDR3 loop is CATSEGAGSSNYGYTF. CDR3 DNA sequence: TGTGCCACCAGTGAAGGGGCGGGCAGCTCTAACTATGGCTACACCTTC.

Here the CDR3 reads CASSQGRLAGGAVGLFF. The CDR3, as DNA: TGCGCCAGCAGCCAAGGGAGACTAGCGGGGGGCGCGGTGGGGCTGTTTTTT. This chain joins TRBV4-1 and TRBJ2-2; 13 nucleotides line up with TRBD2. Unmatched junction bases numbered 12, after V lost 1 base and J lost 13 bases. This CDR3 comprises 17 residues. Germline CDR1 reads MGHRA; CDR2 reads YSYEKL.

There are a few counts of this clonotype. This sequence joins TRBV20-1 and TRBJ2-7; 13 bases align to TRBD2. V lost 3 bases to trimming and J lost 4 bases; unmatched junction nucleotides: 6. This CDR3 is built from 15 residues. The V gene's germline CDR1 is DFQATT and CDR2 SNEGSKA (reference sequence). The CDR3 nucleotides read TGCAGTGCTAGGGCCGGGACTAGCGGGATTTACGAGCAGTACTTC. Protein product: CSARAGTSGIYEQYF.

The chain recombines TRBV20-1 with TRBJ1-2; TRBD1 might be the D (6 bases). Germline lookup yields CDR1 DFQATT and CDR2 SNEGSKA (reference sequence). Trimming removed 8 bases at V and 0 bases at J, with 13 bases between. There are 13 residues in the CDR3. CDR3 coding DNA: TGCAGTCCCCAACAGGGAACTAACTATGGCTACACCTTC. Protein: CSPQQGTNYGYTF.

CDR3 bases: TGCGCCAGCAGCTTGGTAGCGCAGGGATCCTACGAGCAGTACTTC. It yields the protein CASSLVAQGSYEQYF. The rearrangement uses TRBV5-1 and TRBJ2-7; the D call may be TRBD1 or TRBD2 (5 bases each). Trimming removed 0 bases at V and 1 base at J, with 11 bases between. The CDR3 loop spans 15 amino acids. CDR1 and CDR2 (germline): SGHRS, YFSETQ.

The V call is TRBV25-1, the J call TRBJ1-5; a possible D gene is TRBD1 (5 bases). CDR3 length equals 16 residues. V gave up 1 base and J gave up 2 bases, with 12 bases separating them. CDR1 and CDR2 (germline): MGHDK, SYGVNS. As DNA, the CDR3 is TGTGCCAGCAGTGAATCTGGGCAGGGCGGCAATCAGCCCCAGCATTTT. Translated: CASSESGQGGNQPQHF.